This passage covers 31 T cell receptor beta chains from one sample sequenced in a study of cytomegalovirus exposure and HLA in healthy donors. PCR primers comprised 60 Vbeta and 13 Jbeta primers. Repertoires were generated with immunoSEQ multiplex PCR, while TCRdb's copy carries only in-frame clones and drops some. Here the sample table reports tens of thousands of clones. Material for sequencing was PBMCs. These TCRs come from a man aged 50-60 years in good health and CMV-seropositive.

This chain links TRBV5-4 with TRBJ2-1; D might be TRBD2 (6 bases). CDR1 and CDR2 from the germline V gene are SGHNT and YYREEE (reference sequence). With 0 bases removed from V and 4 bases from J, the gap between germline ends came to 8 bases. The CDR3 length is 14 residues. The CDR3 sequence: CASSLVGTYNEQFF. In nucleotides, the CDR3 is TGTGCCAGCAGCTTGGTAGGGACTTACAATGAGCAGTTCTTC.

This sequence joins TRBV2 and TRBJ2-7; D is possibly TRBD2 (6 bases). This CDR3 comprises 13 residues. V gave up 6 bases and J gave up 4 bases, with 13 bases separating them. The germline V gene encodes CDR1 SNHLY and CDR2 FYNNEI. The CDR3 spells CASREGLPYEQYV. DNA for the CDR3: TGTGCCAGCAGGGAGGGGCTACCTTACGAGCAGTACGTC.

The CDR3 bases are TGTGCCAGCATGCAGGGGAATCAGCCCCAGCATTTT. Its translation: CASMQGNQPQHF. The chain has TRBV28 and TRBJ1-5, with D possibly being TRBD1 (6 bases). Germline loops: CDR1 MDHEN, CDR2 SYDVKM. Trimming took 7 bases from V and 4 from J, leaving 8 bases between them. This CDR3 spans 12 amino acids.

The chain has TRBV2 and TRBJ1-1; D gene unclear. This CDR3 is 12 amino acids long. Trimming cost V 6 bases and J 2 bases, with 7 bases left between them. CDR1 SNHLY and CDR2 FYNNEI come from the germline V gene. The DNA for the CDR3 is TGTGCCAGCAGAAACAGTAACACTGAAGCTTTCTTT. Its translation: CASRNSNTEAFF.

In DNA form, the CDR3 reads TGTGCCAGCTCACCAGAGGAGACCCAGTACTTC. Encoded protein: CASSPEETQYF. The V gene is TRBV18, the J gene TRBJ2-5; D remains ambiguous. This CDR3 contains 11 residues. The V and J ends lost 2 bases and 5 bases respectively, with 3 bases between them. Per germline, CDR1 KGHSH and CDR2 LQKENI.

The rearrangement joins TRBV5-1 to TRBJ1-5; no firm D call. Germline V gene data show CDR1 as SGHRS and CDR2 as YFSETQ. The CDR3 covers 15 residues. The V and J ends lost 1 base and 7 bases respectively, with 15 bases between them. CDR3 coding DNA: TGCGCCAGCAGCTTGCGGCCGGGAGAGGAACAGCCCCAGCATTTT. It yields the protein CASSLRPGEEQPQHF.

CDR3 bases: TGTGCCAGCAGTCAAAACCAGGCTAGCGGAGTGGGGGAGACCCAGTACTTC. Its translation is CASSQNQASGVGETQYF. This chain joins TRBV7-2 and TRBJ2-5; TRBD2 aligns across 7 bases. This CDR3 has 17 amino acids. Trimming cost V 6 bases and J 5 bases; bases outside gene matches: 18. Germline values: CDR1 SGHTA, CDR2 FQGNSA.

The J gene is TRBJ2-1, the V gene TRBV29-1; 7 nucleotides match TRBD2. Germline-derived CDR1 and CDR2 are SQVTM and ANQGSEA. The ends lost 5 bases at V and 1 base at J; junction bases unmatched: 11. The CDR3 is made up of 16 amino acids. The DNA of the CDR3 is TGCAGCGTTTATACCAACCTAGCGGAGTCCTACAATGAGCAGTTCTTC. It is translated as CSVYTNLAESYNEQFF.

CDR3: CASTRGLTGNTIYF. The CDR3 region has the DNA TGTGCCAGTACAAGGGGGCTGACTGGAAACACCATATATTTT. The rearrangement links TRBV6-5 to TRBJ1-3; TRBD1 agrees at 7 bases. Germline CDR1 reads MNHEY; CDR2 reads SVGAGI. The CDR3 sequence is 14 residues long. The trim removed 9 bases at V and 2 bases at J, leaving 7 bases unmatched.

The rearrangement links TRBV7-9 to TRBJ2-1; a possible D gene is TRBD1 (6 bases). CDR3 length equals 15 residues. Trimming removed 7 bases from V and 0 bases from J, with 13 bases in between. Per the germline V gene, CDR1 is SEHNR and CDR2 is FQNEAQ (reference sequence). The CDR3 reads CASTPTGSSYNEQFF. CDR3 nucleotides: TGTGCCAGCACCCCCACAGGGAGCTCCTACAATGAGCAGTTCTTC.

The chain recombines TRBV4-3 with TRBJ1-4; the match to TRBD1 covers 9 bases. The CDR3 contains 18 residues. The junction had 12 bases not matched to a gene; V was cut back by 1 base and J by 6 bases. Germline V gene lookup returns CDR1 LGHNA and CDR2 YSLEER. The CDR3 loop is CASSQGNRGLGVDEKLFF. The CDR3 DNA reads TGCGCCAGCAGCCAAGGCAACAGGGGGCTGGGTGTAGATGAAAAACTGTTTTTT.

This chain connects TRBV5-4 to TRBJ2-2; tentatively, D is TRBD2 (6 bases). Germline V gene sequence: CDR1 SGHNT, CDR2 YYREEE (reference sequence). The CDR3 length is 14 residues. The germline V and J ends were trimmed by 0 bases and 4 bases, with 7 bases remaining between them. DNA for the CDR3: TGTGCCAGCAGCTTGGCCGGGGGCACCGGGGAGCTGTTTTTT. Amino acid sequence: CASSLAGGTGELFF.

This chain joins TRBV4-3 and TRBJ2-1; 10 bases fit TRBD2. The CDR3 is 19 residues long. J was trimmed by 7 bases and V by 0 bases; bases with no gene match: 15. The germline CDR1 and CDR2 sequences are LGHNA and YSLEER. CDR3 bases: TGCGCCAGCAGCCAAGATTGGGTTCTTGGGACTAGCGCGGAGAATGAGCAGTTCTTC. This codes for CASSQDWVLGTSAENEQFF.

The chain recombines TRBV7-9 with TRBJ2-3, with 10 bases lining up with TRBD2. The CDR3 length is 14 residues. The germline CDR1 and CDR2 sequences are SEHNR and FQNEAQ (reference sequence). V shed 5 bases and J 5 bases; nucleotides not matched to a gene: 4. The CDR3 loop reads CASSPLAGRDTQYF. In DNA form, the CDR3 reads TGTGCCAGCAGCCCACTAGCGGGACGAGATACGCAGTATTTT.

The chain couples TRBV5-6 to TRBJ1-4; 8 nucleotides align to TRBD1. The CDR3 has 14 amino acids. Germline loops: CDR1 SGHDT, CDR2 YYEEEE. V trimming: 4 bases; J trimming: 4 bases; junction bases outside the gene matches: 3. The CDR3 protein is CASSPTGDNEKLFF. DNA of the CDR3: TGTGCCAGCAGCCCGACAGGGGATAATGAAAAACTGTTTTTT.

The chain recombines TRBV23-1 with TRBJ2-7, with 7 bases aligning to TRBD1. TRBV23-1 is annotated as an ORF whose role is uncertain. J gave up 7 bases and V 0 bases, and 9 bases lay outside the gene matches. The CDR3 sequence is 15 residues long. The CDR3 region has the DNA TGCGCCAGCAGTCAATCACGACAGGGAGTCCGTGAGCAGTACGTC. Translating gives CASSQSRQGVREQYV.

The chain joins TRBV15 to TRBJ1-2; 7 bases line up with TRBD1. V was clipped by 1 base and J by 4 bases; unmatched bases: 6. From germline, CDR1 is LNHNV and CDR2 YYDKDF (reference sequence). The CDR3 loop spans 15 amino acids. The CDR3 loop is CATSRGERTGYGYTF. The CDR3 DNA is TGTGCCACCAGCAGAGGAGAGCGGACAGGCTATGGCTACACCTTC.

The CDR3 is CASSLPDSASYEQYF. CDR3 DNA sequence: TGCGCCAGCAGCTTGCCGGACAGTGCCTCCTACGAGCAGTACTTC. This rearrangement joins TRBV5-1 to TRBJ2-7; TRBD1 is a possible D gene (6 bases). The CDR3 consists of 15 residues. CDR1 and CDR2 from the germline V gene are SGHRS and YFSETQ. V lost 1 base and J 0 bases, leaving 11 bases between the germline ends.

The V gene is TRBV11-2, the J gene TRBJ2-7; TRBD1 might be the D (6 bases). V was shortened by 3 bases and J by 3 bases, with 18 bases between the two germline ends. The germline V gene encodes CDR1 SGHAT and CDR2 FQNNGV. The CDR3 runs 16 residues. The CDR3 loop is CASSLEVRGPGYEQYV. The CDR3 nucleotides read TGTGCCAGCAGCTTGGAGGTCAGGGGTCCTGGCTACGAGCAGTACGTC.

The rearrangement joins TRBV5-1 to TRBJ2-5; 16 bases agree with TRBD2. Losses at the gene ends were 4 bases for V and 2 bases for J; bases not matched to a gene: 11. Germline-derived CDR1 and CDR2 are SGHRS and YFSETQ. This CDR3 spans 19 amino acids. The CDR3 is CASSRAGGGLAGGQETQYF. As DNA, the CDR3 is TGCGCCAGCAGCCGGGCTGGTGGGGGACTAGCGGGAGGGCAAGAGACCCAGTACTTC.

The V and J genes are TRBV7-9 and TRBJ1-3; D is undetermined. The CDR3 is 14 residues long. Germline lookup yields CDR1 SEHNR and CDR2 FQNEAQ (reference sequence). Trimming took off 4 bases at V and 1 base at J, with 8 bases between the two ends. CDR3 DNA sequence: TGTGCCAGCAGCTCCGGGTGGTCTGGAAACACCATATATTTT. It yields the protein CASSSGWSGNTIYF.

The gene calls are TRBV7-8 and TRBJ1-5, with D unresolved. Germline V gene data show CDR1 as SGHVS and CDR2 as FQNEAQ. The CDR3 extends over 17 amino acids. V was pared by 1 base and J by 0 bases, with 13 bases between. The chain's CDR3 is CASSLGLALYSNQPQHF. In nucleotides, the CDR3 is TGTGCCAGCAGCTTAGGGTTAGCCCTGTATAGCAATCAGCCCCAGCATTTT.

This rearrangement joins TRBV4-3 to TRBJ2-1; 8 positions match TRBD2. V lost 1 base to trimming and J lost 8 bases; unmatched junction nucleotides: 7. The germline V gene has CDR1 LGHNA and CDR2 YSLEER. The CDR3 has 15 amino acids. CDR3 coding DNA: TGCGCCAGCAGCCAAGGAGGCGGGAGGTTAGATGAGCAGTTCTTC. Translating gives CASSQGGGRLDEQFF.

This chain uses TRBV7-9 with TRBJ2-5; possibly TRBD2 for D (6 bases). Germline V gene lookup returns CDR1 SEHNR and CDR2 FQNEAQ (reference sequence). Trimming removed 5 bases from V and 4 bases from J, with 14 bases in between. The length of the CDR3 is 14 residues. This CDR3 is CASSAWTNRETQYF. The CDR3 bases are TGTGCCAGCAGCGCGTGGACTAATAGAGAGACCCAGTACTTC.

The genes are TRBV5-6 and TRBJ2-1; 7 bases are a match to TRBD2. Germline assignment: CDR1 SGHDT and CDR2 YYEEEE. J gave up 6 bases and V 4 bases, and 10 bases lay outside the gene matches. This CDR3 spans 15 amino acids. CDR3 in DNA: TGTGCCAGCAGCCGGTGGTCGGGAGGACCCAATGAGCAGTTCTTC. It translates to CASSRWSGGPNEQFF.

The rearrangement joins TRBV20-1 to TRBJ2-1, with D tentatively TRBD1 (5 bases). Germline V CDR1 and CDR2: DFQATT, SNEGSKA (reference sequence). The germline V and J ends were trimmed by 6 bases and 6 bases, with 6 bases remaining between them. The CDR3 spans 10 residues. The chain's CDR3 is CSARANEQFF. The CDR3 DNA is TGCAGTGCCAGGGCCAATGAGCAGTTCTTC.

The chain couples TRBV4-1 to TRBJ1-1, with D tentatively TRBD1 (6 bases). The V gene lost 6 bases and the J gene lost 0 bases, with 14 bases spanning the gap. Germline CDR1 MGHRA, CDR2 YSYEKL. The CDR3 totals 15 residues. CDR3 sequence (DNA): TGCGCCAGCAGAGAGACAGGTTCTATGAACACTGAAGCTTTCTTT. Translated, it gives CASRETGSMNTEAFF.

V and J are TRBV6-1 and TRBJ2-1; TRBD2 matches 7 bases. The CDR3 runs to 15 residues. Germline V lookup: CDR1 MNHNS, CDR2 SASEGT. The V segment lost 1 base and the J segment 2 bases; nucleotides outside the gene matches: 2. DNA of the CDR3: TGTGCCAGCAGTGAAGGAAGCGGGGCCTACAATGAGCAGTTCTTC. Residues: CASSEGSGAYNEQFF.

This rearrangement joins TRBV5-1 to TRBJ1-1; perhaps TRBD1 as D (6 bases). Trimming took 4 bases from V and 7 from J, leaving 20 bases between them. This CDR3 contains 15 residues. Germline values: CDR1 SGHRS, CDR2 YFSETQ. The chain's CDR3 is CASSPVGGRSGEAFF. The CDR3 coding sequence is TGCGCCAGCAGCCCCGTGGGGGGGCGAAGTGGTGAAGCTTTCTTT.

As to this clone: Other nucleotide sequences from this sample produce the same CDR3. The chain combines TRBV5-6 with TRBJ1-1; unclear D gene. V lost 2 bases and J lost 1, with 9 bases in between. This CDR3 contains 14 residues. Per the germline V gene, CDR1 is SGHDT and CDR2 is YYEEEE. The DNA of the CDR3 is TGTGCCAGCAGCTTCTCCGGGTCGAACACTGAAGCTTTCTTT. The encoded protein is CASSFSGSNTEAFF. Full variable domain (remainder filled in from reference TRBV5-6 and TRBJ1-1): DAGVTQSPTHLIKTRGQQVTLRCSPKSGHDTVSWYQQALGQGPQFIFQYYEEEERQRGNFPDRFSGHQFPNYSSELNVNALLLGDSALYLCASSFSGSNTEAFFGQGTRLTVV.

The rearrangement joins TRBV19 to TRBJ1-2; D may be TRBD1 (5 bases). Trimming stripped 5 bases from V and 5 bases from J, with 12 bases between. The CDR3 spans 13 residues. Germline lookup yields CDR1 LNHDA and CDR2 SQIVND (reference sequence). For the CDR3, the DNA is TGTGCCAGTAGTGCAGACCCAGGGTATGGCTACACCTTC. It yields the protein CASSADPGYGYTF.